This record covers a single T cell receptor (beta chain). What it binds is unknown. Germline CDR1 reads LNHDA; CDR2 reads SQIVND (reference sequence). The V gene end was trimmed by 10 bases and the J gene end by 4 bases; junction bases not matched to a gene: 6. This CDR3 comprises 12 residues. PCR was performed using 60 Vbeta and 13 Jbeta primers. TCRdb's copy holds only in-frame clones and misses some; the assay was immunoSEQ multiplex PCR. The sample has approximately 180,000 clones, about 85% seen once. This sample stems from a study of cytomegalovirus exposure and HLA in healthy donors. Across the whole study: From donors who were HLA-typed, an early data release held 70 million to 90 million unique TCRs. Assignment to the Caucasian-associated ancestry cluster applied to approximately 80% of the approximately 360 genotyped donors. General observations from the study: Later analysis suggested links between common viral pathogens and several top significant clusters.

The chain links TRBV19 to TRBJ2-7; the match to TRBD1 covers 8 bases. The sequence was collected from a woman in her forties or fifties in good health and CMV-seronegative. The sequenced sample consisted of PBMCs. This CDR3 is CATRQGQYEQYF. The CDR3 DNA reads as TGTGCCACTCGACAGGGGCAGTACGAGCAGTACTTC.